This T cell receptor beta chain was profiled in a study of blood T cell repertoires in COVID-19. The table came from immunoSEQ multiplex PCR; TCRdb's copy has only in-frame clones and leaves some out. The sample lists approximately 310,000 clones; about 90% were seen once. Germline V gene data show CDR1 as LNHDA and CDR2 as SQIVND (reference sequence). The CDR3 is 15 amino acids. The J segment lost 1 base and the V segment lost 4 bases, leaving 0 bases of the junction unmatched. The clonotype originates from a woman aged 45-59 years who had recovered from COVID-19. Sequenced material: peripheral blood. The J gene is TRBJ2-5, the V gene TRBV19, with 13 bases fitting TRBD2. The CDR3: CASSRLAGGQETQYF. The CDR3 coding sequence is TGTGCCAGTAGTAGACTAGCGGGGGGCCAAGAGACCCAGTACTTC. The full variable domain, in which reference TRBV19 and TRBJ2-5 provide the parts outside the CDR3, is DGGITQSPKYLFRKEGQNVTLSCEQNLNHDAMYWYRQDPGQGLRLIYYSQIVNDFQKGDIAEGYSVSREKKESFPLTVTSAQKNPTAFYLCASSRLAGGQETQYFGPGTRLLVL.